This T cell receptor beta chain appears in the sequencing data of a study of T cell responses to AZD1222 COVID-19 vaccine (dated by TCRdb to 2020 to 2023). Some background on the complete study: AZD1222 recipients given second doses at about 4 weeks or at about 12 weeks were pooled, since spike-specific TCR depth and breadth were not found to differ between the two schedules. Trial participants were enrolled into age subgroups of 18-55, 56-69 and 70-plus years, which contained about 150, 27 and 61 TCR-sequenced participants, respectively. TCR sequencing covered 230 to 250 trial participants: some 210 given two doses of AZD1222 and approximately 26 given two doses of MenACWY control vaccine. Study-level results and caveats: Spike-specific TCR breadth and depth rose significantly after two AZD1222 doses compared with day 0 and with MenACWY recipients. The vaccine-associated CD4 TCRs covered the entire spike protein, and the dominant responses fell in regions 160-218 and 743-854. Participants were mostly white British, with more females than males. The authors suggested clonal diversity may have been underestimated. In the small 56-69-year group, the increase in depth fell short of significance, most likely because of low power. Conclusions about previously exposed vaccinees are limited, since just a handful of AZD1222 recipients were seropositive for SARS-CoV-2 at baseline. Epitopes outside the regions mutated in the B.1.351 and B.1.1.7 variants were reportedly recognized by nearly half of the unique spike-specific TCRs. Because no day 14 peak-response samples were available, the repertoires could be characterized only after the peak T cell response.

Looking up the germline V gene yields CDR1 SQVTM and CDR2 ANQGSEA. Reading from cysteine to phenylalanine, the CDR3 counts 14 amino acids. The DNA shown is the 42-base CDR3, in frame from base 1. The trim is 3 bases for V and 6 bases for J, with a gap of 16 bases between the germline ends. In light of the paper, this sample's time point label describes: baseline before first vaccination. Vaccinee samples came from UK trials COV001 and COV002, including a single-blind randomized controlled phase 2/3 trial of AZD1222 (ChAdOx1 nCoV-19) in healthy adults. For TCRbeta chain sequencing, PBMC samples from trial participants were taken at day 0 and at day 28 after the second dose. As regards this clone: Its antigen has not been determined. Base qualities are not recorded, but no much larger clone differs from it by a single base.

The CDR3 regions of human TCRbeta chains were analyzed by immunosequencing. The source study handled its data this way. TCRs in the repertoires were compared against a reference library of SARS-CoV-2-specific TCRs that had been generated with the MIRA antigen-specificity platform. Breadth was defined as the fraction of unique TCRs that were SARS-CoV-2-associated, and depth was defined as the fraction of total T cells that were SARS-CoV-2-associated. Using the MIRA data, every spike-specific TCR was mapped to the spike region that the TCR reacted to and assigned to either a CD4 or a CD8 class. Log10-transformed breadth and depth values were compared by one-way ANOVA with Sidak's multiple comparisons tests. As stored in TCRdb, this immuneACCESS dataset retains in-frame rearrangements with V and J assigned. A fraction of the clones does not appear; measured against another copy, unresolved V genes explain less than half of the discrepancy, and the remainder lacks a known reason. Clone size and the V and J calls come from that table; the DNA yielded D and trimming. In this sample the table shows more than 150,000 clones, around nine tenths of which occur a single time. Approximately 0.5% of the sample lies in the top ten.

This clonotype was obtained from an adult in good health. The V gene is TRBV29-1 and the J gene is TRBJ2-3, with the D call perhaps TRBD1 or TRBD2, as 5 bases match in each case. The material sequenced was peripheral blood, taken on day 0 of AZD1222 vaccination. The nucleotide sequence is TGCAGCGTTGAGGTCGGGGCGCGGAGGGATACGCAGTATTTT. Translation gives CSVEVGARRDTQYF.